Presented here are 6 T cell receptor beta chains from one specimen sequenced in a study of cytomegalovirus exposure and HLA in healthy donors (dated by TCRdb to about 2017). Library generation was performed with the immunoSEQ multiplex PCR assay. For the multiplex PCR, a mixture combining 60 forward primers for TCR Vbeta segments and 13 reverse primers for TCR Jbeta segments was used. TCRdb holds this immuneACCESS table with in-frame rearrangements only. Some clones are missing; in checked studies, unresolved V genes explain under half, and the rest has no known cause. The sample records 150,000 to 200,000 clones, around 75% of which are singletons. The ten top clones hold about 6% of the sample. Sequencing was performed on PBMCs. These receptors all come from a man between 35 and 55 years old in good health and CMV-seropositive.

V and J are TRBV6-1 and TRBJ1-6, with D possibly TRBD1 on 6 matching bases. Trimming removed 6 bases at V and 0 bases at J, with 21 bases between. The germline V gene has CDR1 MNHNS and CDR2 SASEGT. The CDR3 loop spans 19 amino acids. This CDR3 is CASSENRHDRPSYNSPLHF. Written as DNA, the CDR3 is TGTGCCAGCAGCGAAAACCGGCACGACAGGCCCTCCTATAATTCACCCCTCCACTTT.

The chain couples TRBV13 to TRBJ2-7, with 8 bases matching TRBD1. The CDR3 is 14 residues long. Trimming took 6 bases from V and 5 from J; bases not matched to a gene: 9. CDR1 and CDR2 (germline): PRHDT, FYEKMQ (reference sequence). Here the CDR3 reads CASSPWTGSNEQYF. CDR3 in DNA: TGTGCCAGCAGTCCTTGGACAGGGTCAAACGAGCAGTACTTC. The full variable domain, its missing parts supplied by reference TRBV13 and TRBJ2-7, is AAGVIQSPRHLIKEKRETATLKCYPIPRHDTVYWYQQGPGQDPQFLISFYEKMQSDKGSIPDRFSAQQFSDYHSELNMSSLELGDSALYFCASSPWTGSNEQYFGPGTRLTVT.

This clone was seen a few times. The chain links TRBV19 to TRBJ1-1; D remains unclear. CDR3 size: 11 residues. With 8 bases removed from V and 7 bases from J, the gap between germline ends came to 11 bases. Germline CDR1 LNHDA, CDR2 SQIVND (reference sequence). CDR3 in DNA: TGTGCCAGTCAATACAGAGTTGAAGCTTTCTTT. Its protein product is CASQYRVEAFF.

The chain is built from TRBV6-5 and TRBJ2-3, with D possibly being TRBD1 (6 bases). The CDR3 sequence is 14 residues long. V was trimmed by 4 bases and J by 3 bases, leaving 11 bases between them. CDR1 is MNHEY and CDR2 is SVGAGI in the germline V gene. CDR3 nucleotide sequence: TGTGCCAGCAGTTCCGCGGACAGTACAGATACGCAGTATTTT. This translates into CASSSADSTDTQYF.

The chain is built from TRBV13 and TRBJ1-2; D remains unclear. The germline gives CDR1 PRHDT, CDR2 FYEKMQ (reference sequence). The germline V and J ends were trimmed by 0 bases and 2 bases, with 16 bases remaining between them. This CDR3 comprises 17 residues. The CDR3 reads CASSLGKSQKLNYGYTF. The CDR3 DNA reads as TGTGCCAGCAGCTTAGGAAAATCCCAAAAGCTGAACTATGGCTACACCTTC.

CDR3 region: CAVEGQESYEQYF. The CDR3 DNA sequence: TGTGCAGTCGAGGGACAGGAGTCCTACGAGCAGTACTTC. This sequence joins TRBV28 and TRBJ2-7, with 8 positions matching TRBD1. Germline assignment: CDR1 MDHEN and CDR2 SYDVKM. CDR3 length equals 13 residues.